Listed here is a single TCR beta chain. Antigen specificity is unknown. Different DNA sequences within this sample yield the same CDR3. Primers for the PCR totalled 60 Vbeta and 13 Jbeta. Source study methods: Among the unique TCR beta chains that a later analysis counted, about 81 million in all, 10 million to 14 million were shared. Measured with immunoSEQ multiplex PCR; TCRdb has only the in-frame clones, and not every one. That table furnishes V, J and clone size, whereas the DNA furnished D and trimming. The sample has 98,000 or so clones, approximately 80% seen once. The length of the CDR3 is 15 residues. With V trimmed by 0 bases and J by 4 bases, 2 bases remained unmatched. Germline V gives CDR1 SGHRS, CDR2 YFSETQ. This specimen belongs to a study of cytomegalovirus exposure and HLA in healthy donors. Study-level points and caveats: HLA restriction was apparent for most CMV-associated TCR beta chains in a later analysis. Across donors, most TCRs were seen rarely, yet some public ones were widespread. The likely explanation for a cluster of highly shared sequence variants was sequencing artifact.

The clonotype was recovered from a female donor in good health and CMV-seronegative. The V call is TRBV5-1, the J call TRBJ2-2; 8 bases line up with TRBD2. Material for sequencing was PBMCs. The CDR3 protein is CASSLASGGTGELFF. CDR3 DNA: TGCGCCAGCAGCTTGGCAAGCGGGGGCACCGGGGAGCTGTTTTTT.